The entry below describes one T cell receptor beta chain. Repertoires were generated with immunoSEQ multiplex PCR, while TCRdb's copy carries only in-frame clones and drops some. The top ten clones hold 1.2% of a sample with a few hundred thousand clones, over 80% of them seen once. This sample was included in a study of blood T cell repertoires in COVID-19. About the study: COVID-19 samples collected from the United States, Italy and Spain covered acute and convalescent phases. PBMCs, B-cell-depleted T cells, or T cells were the source of the cDNA or gDNA that made up the material.

Participant ages covered about 18 to 89 years across 24 US areas. Trimming at V came to 8 bases and at J to 4 bases, leaving 2 bases not matched to a gene. The CDR3 is made up of 13 amino acids. This TCR came from a man younger than 40 who had recovered from COVID-19. The sequencing input was PBMCs or T cells enriched from blood (not recorded which). The chain carries TRBV12-3 or TRBV12-4 and TRBJ1-2; TRBD1 agrees at 12 bases. The CDR3: CASGTGGAYGYTF. The CDR3 DNA sequence: TGTGCCAGCGGGACAGGGGGCGCCTATGGCTACACCTTC.